The TCR beta chain described here comes from a study of vaccination and CD4 T cells after COVID-19. Study-wide background: Between diagnosis and the drawing of post-COVID samples lay a median 101 days (range 35 to 161). Overlapping spike pools from SARS-CoV-2 and HCoV-NL63, HCoV-OC43 and HCoV-229E served as culture stimuli.

The germline V gene has CDR1 GTSNPN and CDR2 SVGIG (reference sequence). The CDR3 length is 16 residues. V gave up 1 base and J gave up 2 bases, with 18 bases separating them. Sequencing of the DNA from cultured CD4+ T cells was carried out with the Oncomine TCR Beta short-read assay. In TCRdb, the PCR reads were re-called with MiXCR into one record per CDR3 protein. The repertoire includes 9,300 or so distinct CDR3 sequences, 50% to 65% of them detected once, and around 40% sits in the top ten. This clonotype appeared a single time. Its specificity is unknown. The treatment: approximately 11-day PBMC culture with coronavirus spike peptide pools or control peptides (ViraFEST assay).

Sequencing was performed on CD4+ T cells from blood, cultured in vitro. The chain joins TRBV30 to TRBJ2-7; D not resolved. The origin of this receptor is a human donor who had recovered from COVID-19. The chain's CDR3 is CAWSEGPVGLPYEQYF. CDR3 nucleotide sequence: TGTGCCTGGAGTGAAGGACCCGTGGGCCTCCCCTACGAGCAGTACTTC.